This TCR beta chain emerged from a study of blood T cell repertoires in COVID-19. On the study more broadly: PBMCs, B-cell-depleted T cells, or T cells were the source of the cDNA or gDNA that made up the material.

Produced via immunoSEQ multiplex PCR; TCRdb's table is partial and in-frame only. Among 100,000 or so clones, around four fifths were seen once, and the ten largest hold roughly a third. The germline V gene encodes CDR1 SGHNT and CDR2 YYREEE (reference sequence). With V trimmed by 4 bases and J by 4 bases, 9 bases remained unmatched. CDR3 length equals 15 residues. Sequencing used peripheral blood. The chain uses TRBV5-4 and TRBJ1-2, with 8 nucleotides matching TRBD1. The receptor's source is an older man with active or convalescent COVID-19. CDR3 nucleotides: TGTGCCAGCAGCACACCCAGGGGGCGGATCTATGGCTACACCTTC. This gives the protein CASSTPRGRIYGYTF.